The 13 T cell receptor beta chains below come from one sample, sequenced in a study of blood T cells in healthy people across ages. PCR was performed a second time for about 7 to 12 cycles using a sample-barcoded 5' primer and a J-beta primer mix. TCRdb reprocessed the 5' RACE reads via MiXCR and lists one record per CDR3 protein. The sample includes 850,000 to 1,300,000 distinct CDR3 sequences, 45% of them seen just once. The sequenced material came from blood. The receptors derive from a woman aged 55-75 years in good health.

This clonotype was counted only a few times. This chain connects TRBV12-3 or TRBV12-4 to TRBJ2-5; possibly TRBD2 for D (5 bases). The CDR3 is 14 residues long. The V end lost 5 bases, the J end lost 5 bases, and 15 bases lay between the germline ends. This CDR3 reads CASSPSGEGETQYF. CDR3 DNA sequence: TGTGCCAGCAGTCCTTCCGGGGAAGGGGAGACCCAGTACTTC.

The chain recombines TRBV27 with TRBJ2-3, with 7 bases identical to TRBD2. This CDR3 has 16 residues. Trimming took 3 bases from V and 2 from J; bases not matched to a gene: 8. Germline values: CDR1 MNHEY, CDR2 SMNVEV (reference sequence). The CDR3 coding sequence is TGTGCCAGCAGTTTCACAGCGGGGAGTTTCACAGATACGCAGTATTTT. This sequence encodes CASSFTAGSFTDTQYF.

This chain connects TRBV10-2 to TRBJ2-5; D is unresolved. The CDR3 runs to 10 residues. Germline V gene sequence: CDR1 WSHSY, CDR2 SAAADI. Trimming shortened V by 8 bases and J by 5 bases, and 6 bases separated the two germline ends. The DNA of the CDR3 is TGCGCCAGCCAAGCGGAGACCCAGTACTTC. Translation: CASQAETQYF.

The chain joins TRBV6-6 to TRBJ2-7; a possible D gene is TRBD2 (6 bases). Germline CDR1 MNHNY, CDR2 SVGAGI (reference sequence). This CDR3 comprises 15 residues. Trimming shortened V by 10 bases and J by 3 bases, and 22 bases separated the two germline ends. The CDR3 DNA reads as TGTGCCACCAAGCAGGGAGGTGAGCGGAGCTACGAGCAGTACTTC. This translates into CATKQGGERSYEQYF.

This clonotype was observed a few times. V and J are TRBV27 and TRBJ1-1; D ambiguous. Germline V gene lookup returns CDR1 MNHEY and CDR2 SMNVEV (reference sequence). With 9 bases removed from V and 5 bases from J, the gap between germline ends came to 7 bases. The CDR3 totals 10 residues. CDR3 sequence: CASSRTEAFF. The CDR3 DNA is TGTGCCAGTAGTAGGACTGAAGCTTTCTTT.

This chain uses TRBV3-1 with TRBJ2-3; the match to TRBD2 covers 7 bases. Germline V gene sequence: CDR1 LGHDT, CDR2 YNNKEL (reference sequence). Trimming removed 4 bases from V and 6 bases from J; junction bases left unmatched: 7. This CDR3 is built from 14 residues. The CDR3 coding sequence is TGTGCCAGCAGCCCATTGCGGGAGTCCGATACGCAGTATTTT. Translated: CASSPLRESDTQYF.

The V and J genes are TRBV29-1 and TRBJ2-7, with TRBD1 matching over 9 bases. This CDR3 is 16 amino acids long. J lost 7 bases, V lost 6 bases, and 19 bases had no gene match. Looked up from germline, CDR1 is SQVTM and CDR2 is ANQGSEA. The chain's CDR3 is CSVQGARQGSYNEQYF. DNA for the CDR3: TGCAGCGTACAGGGGGCGCGGCAGGGATCCTACAATGAGCAGTACTTC.

The V gene is TRBV5-1, the J gene TRBJ1-6; D is possibly TRBD1 (5 bases). Germline CDR1 SGHRS, CDR2 YFSETQ. The CDR3 loop spans 17 amino acids. Trimming pared 0 bases from V and 10 bases from J, leaving 20 bases between. Written as DNA, the CDR3 is TGCGCCAGCAGCTTGGGCCTCGTAGACGGGGGTCGGTCACCCCTCCACTTT. Translating gives CASSLGLVDGGRSPLHF.

The rearrangement uses TRBV12-3 or TRBV12-4 and TRBJ2-1, with TRBD2 as a possible D gene (6 bases). Trimming left V 3 bases short and J 3 bases short, with 9 bases between. The CDR3 spans 14 residues. CDR3: CASSFDGSYNEQFF. Here the CDR3 DNA reads TGTGCCAGCAGTTTTGACGGGAGCTACAATGAGCAGTTCTTC.

V is TRBV5-1 and J is TRBJ2-1; 10 bases are shared with TRBD2. The trim removed 1 base at V and 7 bases at J, leaving 5 bases unmatched. The CDR3 spans 15 residues. From germline, CDR1 is SGHRS and CDR2 YFSETQ. The CDR3 loop is CASSLRGTSENEQFF. CDR3 DNA: TGCGCCAGCAGCTTGAGGGGGACTAGCGAAAATGAGCAGTTCTTC.

The V gene is TRBV7-9, the J gene TRBJ1-2; 7 bases map to TRBD1. The CDR3 is 17 amino acids. Trimming removed 1 base from V and 2 bases from J; junction bases left unmatched: 10. Germline V lookup: CDR1 SEHNR, CDR2 FQNEAQ (reference sequence). CDR3 DNA sequence: TGTGCCAGCAGCTTAGGGCAATTAAGGGGGCCAAACTATGGCTACACCTTC. Translation: CASSLGQLRGPNYGYTF.

Comment on this clonotype: A much bigger clone sits one base away, suggesting this may be a read error. This chain uses TRBV4-2 with TRBJ2-7, with TRBD2 matching over 7 bases. Germline CDR1 and CDR2: LGHNA and YNFKEQ. The CDR3 covers 17 residues. V gave up 0 bases and J gave up 7 bases; unmatched junction bases: 15. CDR3 in DNA: TGTGCCAGCAGCCAAGATAGGTGGGACTACCTATACAATGAGCAGTACTTC. Amino acid sequence: CASSQDRWDYLYNEQYF.

The CDR3 DNA is TGTGCCAGCAGCTATTCATCCAGGGGGCAAGCCTACGAGCAGTACTTC. This sequence encodes CASSYSSRGQAYEQYF. This sequence joins TRBV6-5 and TRBJ2-7; 8 nucleotides agree with TRBD1. This CDR3 comprises 16 residues. Per germline, CDR1 MNHEY and CDR2 SVGAGI. With 6 bases clipped from V and 2 bases from J, the junction kept 12 bases outside the gene matches.